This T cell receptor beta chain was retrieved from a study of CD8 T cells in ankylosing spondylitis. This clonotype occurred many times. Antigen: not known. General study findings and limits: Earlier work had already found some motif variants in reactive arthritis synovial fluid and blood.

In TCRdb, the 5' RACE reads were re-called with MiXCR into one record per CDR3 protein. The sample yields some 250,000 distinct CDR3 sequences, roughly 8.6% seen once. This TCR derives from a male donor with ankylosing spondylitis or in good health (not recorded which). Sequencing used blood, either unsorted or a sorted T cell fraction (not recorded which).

The CDR3 region is CASSVGSADTGELFF. The CDR3 DNA follows: TGTGCCAGCAGCGTAGGTAGCGCAGACACCGGGGAGCTGTTTTTT. This chain links TRBV9 with TRBJ2-2, with D possibly TRBD2 on 5 matching bases. Germline loops: CDR1 SGDLS, CDR2 YYNGEE. The V end was cut by 0 bases, the J end by 3 bases, with 9 bases between. The CDR3 spans 15 residues.